These T cell receptor beta chains were read from a single sample in a study of shared clonotypes between healthy human individuals. The assay was immunoSEQ multiplex PCR, and TCRdb's table has in-frame clones only and misses some. The sample records over 400,000 clones, about 78% being singletons. Sequencing was performed on PBMCs. The receptors were gathered from a woman in her thirties or forties in good health. Some clones in this sample may be carry-over from other donors' samples. Both conserved end residues are part of each CDR3. The D gene is left open where the match is weak. The listing skips clone size in some rows; elsewhere it reads once, few, many or a size class.

J gene: TRBJ1-1; clone size: .; D gene: .; V gene: TRBV5-4; CDR3 protein: CASSLGGHLNTEAFF
J gene: TRBJ2-5; clone size: .; D gene: TRBD1; V gene: TRBV6-6; CDR3 protein: CASSYTGQGLTETQYF
J gene: TRBJ1-4; clone size: .; D gene: .; V gene: TRBV6-5; CDR3 protein: CASSTPPVGEKLFF
J gene: TRBJ2-7; clone size: .; D gene: TRBD2; V gene: TRBV2; CDR3 protein: CATPGASGGSYEQYF
J gene: TRBJ1-3; clone size: .; D gene: .; V gene: TRBV5-3; CDR3 protein: CARSLEGTGNTIYF
J gene: TRBJ2-4; clone size: .; D gene: .; V gene: TRBV6-5; CDR3 protein: CASTPEFGNIQYF
J gene: TRBJ2-7; clone size: .; D gene: .; V gene: TRBV19; CDR3 protein: CASSPSRNSGAYEQYF
J gene: TRBJ1-5; clone size: few; D gene: .; V gene: TRBV5-1; CDR3 protein: CASSLAPAGEQPQHF
J gene: TRBJ2-7; clone size: .; D gene: .; V gene: TRBV6-5; CDR3 protein: CASTWTEGADEQYF
J gene: TRBJ2-2; clone size: .; D gene: .; V gene: TRBV12-2; CDR3 protein: CASRSNRETGELFF
J gene: TRBJ2-3; clone size: .; D gene: .; V gene: TRBV7-2; CDR3 protein: CASSLGLGGPRGDTQYF
J gene: TRBJ2-3; clone size: .; D gene: .; V gene: TRBV7-9; CDR3 protein: CASSLVDSTDTQYF
J gene: TRBJ1-1; clone size: few; D gene: TRBD1; V gene: TRBV10-1; CDR3 protein: CASSEPKDRLEAFF
J gene: TRBJ2-1; clone size: few; D gene: TRBD2; V gene: TRBV7-9; CDR3 protein: CASSLSSGRINNEQFF
J gene: TRBJ2-7; clone size: .; D gene: .; V gene: TRBV7-9; CDR3 protein: CASSLDPRYEQYF
J gene: TRBJ2-5; clone size: .; D gene: .; V gene: TRBV21-1; CDR3 protein: CASSKGSRGVETQYF
J gene: TRBJ1-5; clone size: few; D gene: TRBD1; V gene: TRBV30; CDR3 protein: CAWSEGAEQPQHF
J gene: TRBJ2-1; clone size: once; D gene: TRBD2; V gene: TRBV11-2; CDR3 protein: CASRPAGTSPYNEQFF
J gene: TRBJ1-2; clone size: .; D gene: .; V gene: TRBV27; CDR3 protein: CASSFGGPPNYGYTF
J gene: TRBJ2-1; clone size: .; D gene: TRBD1; V gene: TRBV5-8; CDR3 protein: CASSWTGEKQFF
J gene: TRBJ2-3; clone size: .; D gene: TRBD1; V gene: TRBV19; CDR3 protein: CASRQGGTDTQYF
J gene: TRBJ1-1; clone size: .; D gene: .; V gene: TRBV19; CDR3 protein: CANSWGSGNTEAFF
J gene: TRBJ1-1; clone size: .; D gene: .; V gene: TRBV4-1; CDR3 protein: CASSLFSVNTEAFF
J gene: TRBJ2-7; clone size: .; D gene: TRBD2; V gene: TRBV7-2; CDR3 protein: CASSQAGLAVGQYF
J gene: TRBJ1-2; clone size: .; D gene: .; V gene: TRBV7-9; CDR3 protein: CASNPPDGRNYGYTF
J gene: TRBJ1-2; clone size: .; D gene: TRBD1; V gene: TRBV6-5; CDR3 protein: CASKRDRANYGYTF
J gene: .; clone size: .; D gene: .; V gene: TRBV2; CDR3 protein: CANTDGIYEQYF
J gene: TRBJ1-6; clone size: .; D gene: .; V gene: TRBV25-1; CDR3 protein: CASSAQGPYNSPLHF
J gene: TRBJ2-3; clone size: .; D gene: TRBD1; V gene: TRBV5-1; CDR3 protein: CASSLGGGGDTQYF
J gene: TRBJ2-6; clone size: .; D gene: TRBD1; V gene: TRBV27; CDR3 protein: CASSWAGGAGANVLTF
J gene: TRBJ2-4; clone size: .; D gene: .; V gene: TRBV28; CDR3 protein: CASREGDIQYF
J gene: TRBJ2-5; clone size: .; D gene: .; V gene: TRBV7-3; CDR3 protein: CASSPTGSQETQYF
J gene: TRBJ2-7; clone size: once; D gene: TRBD2; V gene: TRBV5-1; CDR3 protein: CASSTTSGSYEQYF
J gene: TRBJ2-3; clone size: .; D gene: TRBD2; V gene: TRBV5-6; CDR3 protein: CASSSSGSRTDTQYF
J gene: TRBJ1-1; clone size: .; D gene: .; V gene: TRBV5-1; CDR3 protein: CASSLAVNTEAFF
J gene: TRBJ2-7; clone size: .; D gene: .; V gene: TRBV7-2; CDR3 protein: CASSSNAVGASLVYEQYF
J gene: TRBJ2-1; clone size: .; D gene: .; V gene: TRBV29-1; CDR3 protein: CSVDFAPGNGGSYNEQFF
J gene: TRBJ2-1; clone size: .; D gene: TRBD1; V gene: TRBV27; CDR3 protein: CASRSRDSSYNEQFF
J gene: TRBJ2-5; clone size: .; D gene: .; V gene: TRBV4-2; CDR3 protein: CASSQDWREETQYF
J gene: TRBJ2-2; clone size: .; D gene: .; V gene: TRBV5-8; CDR3 protein: CASSLATGPHTGELFF
J gene: TRBJ2-1; clone size: .; D gene: .; V gene: TRBV28; CDR3 protein: CASSLSWGVRNEQFF
J gene: TRBJ2-7; clone size: .; D gene: .; V gene: TRBV14; CDR3 protein: CASSQEGGLLYEQYF
J gene: TRBJ2-7; clone size: .; D gene: .; V gene: TRBV11-2; CDR3 protein: CASSLARRSYEQYF
J gene: TRBJ2-2; clone size: once; D gene: TRBD2; V gene: TRBV5-1; CDR3 protein: CASTGTRGTGELFF
J gene: TRBJ1-1; clone size: .; D gene: .; V gene: TRBV5-6; CDR3 protein: CASSLGQTQNTEAFF
J gene: TRBJ1-2; clone size: once; D gene: TRBD1; V gene: TRBV19; CDR3 protein: CASRGPGQAAWGYTF
J gene: TRBJ1-1; clone size: few; D gene: .; V gene: TRBV28; CDR3 protein: CASSLFPTEAFF
J gene: TRBJ2-7; clone size: .; D gene: .; V gene: TRBV11-2; CDR3 protein: CASSLVVGEQYF
J gene: TRBJ1-1; clone size: few; D gene: .; V gene: TRBV29-1; CDR3 protein: CSVEGRMDWSTEAFF